Listed below are T cell receptor beta chains from one sample, sequenced in a study of T cell repertoires in cytomegalovirus infection. Their recognized antigens are unknown. TCRdb re-derived calls from the reads in MiXCR, one entry per CDR3 protein. The sample has about half a million distinct CDR3 sequences; roughly 34% are singletons. The specimen was cultured PBMCs, collected from culture after CMV antigen stimulation. Every receptor here comes from a human donor in good health (CMV status not recorded). Some clones in this sample may be carry-over from other donors' samples. Each CDR3 is given with its conserved first and last residue. D genes are given only for firm matches. Size is stated for part of the rows, as once, few or many counts, or as a class when the clone is expanded.

v_call: TRBV7-2; d_call: .; j_call: TRBJ2-5; clone_size: many; cdr3_aa: CASSPRVQETQYF; cdr3_nt: TGTGCCAGCAGCCCCAGGGTCCAAGAGACCCAGTACTTC
v_call: TRBV7-2; d_call: TRBD2; j_call: TRBJ2-1; clone_size: many; cdr3_aa: CASSPSGSGIRSYNEQFF; cdr3_nt: TGTGCCAGCAGCCCGTCGGGTAGCGGGATTCGCTCCTACAATGAGCAGTTCTTC
v_call: TRBV7-2; d_call: .; j_call: TRBJ2-1; clone_size: few; cdr3_aa: CASSLATREIDEQFF; cdr3_nt: TGTGCCAGCAGCTTAGCAACTCGTGAAATCGATGAGCAGTTCTTC
v_call: TRBV15; d_call: TRBD2; j_call: TRBJ2-1; clone_size: .; cdr3_aa: CATSSGRGDEQFF; cdr3_nt: TGTGCCACCAGCAGCGGGAGGGGGGATGAGCAGTTCTTC
v_call: TRBV2; d_call: .; j_call: TRBJ2-1; clone_size: few; cdr3_aa: CASKNSRLSEQFF; cdr3_nt: TGTGCCAGCAAAAACAGCCGCCTTAGTGAGCAGTTCTTC
v_call: TRBV7-3; d_call: .; j_call: TRBJ2-2; clone_size: few; cdr3_aa: CASSLYHTGELFF; cdr3_nt: TGTGCCAGCAGCTTATATCACACCGGGGAGCTGTTTTTT
v_call: TRBV7-6; d_call: TRBD2; j_call: TRBJ2-1; clone_size: few; cdr3_aa: CASSFPTSGTYNEQFF; cdr3_nt: TGTGCTAGCAGCTTTCCGACTAGCGGTACCTACAATGAGCAGTTCTTC
v_call: TRBV7-2; d_call: TRBD2; j_call: TRBJ2-1; clone_size: many; cdr3_aa: CASSFTGLTSGRNEQFF; cdr3_nt: TGTGCCAGCAGCTTCACGGGGTTAACTAGCGGGAGAAATGAGCAGTTCTTC
v_call: TRBV7-7; d_call: .; j_call: TRBJ1-5; clone_size: few; cdr3_aa: CASSLDQGRSNQPQHF; cdr3_nt: TGTGCCAGCAGCTTAGATCAGGGACGTAGCAATCAGCCCCAGCATTTT
v_call: TRBV5-4; d_call: .; j_call: TRBJ2-5; clone_size: few; cdr3_aa: CASSNRERRETQYF; cdr3_nt: TGTGCCAGCAGCAATCGGGAGAGGCGAGAGACCCAGTACTTC
v_call: TRBV12-3/TRBV12-4; d_call: TRBD2; j_call: TRBJ2-1; clone_size: few; cdr3_aa: CASSLELAGGNYNEQFF; cdr3_nt: TGTGCCAGCAGCTTGGAACTAGCGGGAGGGAACTACAATGAGCAGTTCTTC
v_call: TRBV29-1; d_call: TRBD1; j_call: TRBJ2-1; clone_size: many; cdr3_aa: CSGGDRVNEQFF; cdr3_nt: TGCAGCGGGGGAGACAGGGTCAATGAGCAGTTCTTC
v_call: TRBV20-1; d_call: .; j_call: TRBJ2-1; clone_size: .; cdr3_aa: CSATGPLGWEQFF; cdr3_nt: TGCAGTGCAACTGGCCCTTTAGGATGGGAGCAGTTCTTC
v_call: TRBV9; d_call: TRBD1; j_call: TRBJ1-4; clone_size: many; cdr3_aa: CASSATDGQGWEKLFF; cdr3_nt: TGTGCCAGCAGCGCCACGGACGGACAGGGATGGGAAAAACTGTTTTTT
v_call: TRBV7-2; d_call: .; j_call: TRBJ1-4; clone_size: many; cdr3_aa: CASSLEPRGATNEKLFF; cdr3_nt: TGTGCCAGCAGCCTAGAGCCTCGTGGTGCAACTAATGAAAAACTGTTTTTT
v_call: TRBV10-3; d_call: .; j_call: TRBJ2-1; clone_size: .; cdr3_aa: CAIKGSGYNEQFF; cdr3_nt: TGTGCCATCAAAGGTAGCGGCTACAATGAGCAGTTCTTC
v_call: TRBV7-2; d_call: .; j_call: TRBJ1-4; clone_size: few; cdr3_aa: CASSLLQGSLTNEKLFF; cdr3_nt: TGTGCCAGCAGCCTTCTACAGGGAAGTCTTACTAATGAAAAACTGTTTTTT
v_call: TRBV19; d_call: TRBD1; j_call: TRBJ1-1; clone_size: few; cdr3_aa: CASSISTTGGGEAFF; cdr3_nt: TGTGCCAGTAGTATCTCGACGACAGGGGGTGGTGAAGCTTTCTTT
v_call: TRBV12-3/TRBV12-4; d_call: TRBD1; j_call: TRBJ1-1; clone_size: few; cdr3_aa: CASTPAPTGRTEAFF; cdr3_nt: TGTGCCAGCACCCCCGCCCCGACAGGGAGGACTGAAGCTTTCTTT
v_call: TRBV20-1; d_call: .; j_call: TRBJ1-3; clone_size: .; cdr3_aa: CSARDVRTVYGNTIYF; cdr3_nt: TGCAGTGCTAGAGATGTGCGTACGGTATATGGAAACACCATATATTTT
v_call: TRBV30; d_call: TRBD1; j_call: TRBJ1-1; clone_size: .; cdr3_aa: CAWSERGTENTEAFF; cdr3_nt: TGTGCCTGGAGTGAGAGAGGGACAGAGAACACTGAAGCTTTCTTT
v_call: TRBV6-5; d_call: .; j_call: TRBJ1-5; clone_size: few; cdr3_aa: CAGRGSSNQPQHF; cdr3_nt: TGTGCCGGCAGGGGCTCGAGCAATCAGCCCCAGCATTTT
v_call: TRBV7-7; d_call: TRBD2; j_call: TRBJ2-2; clone_size: .; cdr3_aa: CAVGGGPGELFF; cdr3_nt: TGTGCCGTCGGGGGAGGGCCCGGGGAGCTGTTTTTT
v_call: TRBV6-5; d_call: TRBD1; j_call: TRBJ1-1; clone_size: few; cdr3_aa: CASSPSQGSTEAFF; cdr3_nt: TGTGCCAGCAGCCCCTCACAGGGGAGTACTGAAGCTTTCTTT
v_call: TRBV6-1; d_call: .; j_call: TRBJ1-5; clone_size: .; cdr3_aa: CASHRSNNQPQHF; cdr3_nt: TGTGCCAGCCACCGGAGTAATAATCAGCCCCAGCATTTT
v_call: TRBV7-3; d_call: TRBD2; j_call: TRBJ2-3; clone_size: few; cdr3_aa: CASSLLRLAGDQGDTQYF; cdr3_nt: TGTGCCAGCAGCTTATTGAGACTAGCGGGAGATCAGGGAGATACGCAGTATTTT
v_call: TRBV7-2; d_call: .; j_call: TRBJ1-5; clone_size: .; cdr3_aa: CASSKRQDQPQHF; cdr3_nt: TGTGCCAGCAGCAAGCGACAGGATCAGCCCCAGCATTTT
v_call: TRBV7-6; d_call: TRBD2; j_call: TRBJ2-1; clone_size: .; cdr3_aa: CASSFRISGSGEQFF; cdr3_nt: TGTGCCAGCAGCTTCCGGATTAGCGGGAGCGGTGAGCAGTTCTTC
v_call: TRBV7-8; d_call: .; j_call: TRBJ2-5; clone_size: many; cdr3_aa: CASSLGVVQETQYF; cdr3_nt: TGTGCCAGCAGCTTAGGGGTCGTCCAAGAGACCCAGTACTTC
v_call: TRBV7-2; d_call: .; j_call: TRBJ1-2; clone_size: many; cdr3_aa: CASSPDGGRPGYGYTF; cdr3_nt: TGTGCCAGCAGCCCCGATGGTGGCCGACCCGGGTATGGCTACACCTTC
v_call: TRBV7-2; d_call: .; j_call: TRBJ2-6; clone_size: many; cdr3_aa: CASSLDLGGHGANVLTF; cdr3_nt: TGTGCCAGCAGCTTAGACCTGGGGGGGCATGGGGCCAACGTCCTGACTTTC
v_call: TRBV7-9; d_call: TRBD2; j_call: TRBJ2-3; clone_size: few; cdr3_aa: CASSLARGSDTQYF; cdr3_nt: TGTGCCAGCAGCTTAGCGCGCGGGAGTGATACGCAGTATTTT
v_call: TRBV27; d_call: TRBD2; j_call: TRBJ2-3; clone_size: .; cdr3_aa: CASSLPRLAGGPDTQYF; cdr3_nt: TGTGCCAGCAGTTTACCGCGACTAGCGGGAGGCCCAGATACGCAGTATTTT
v_call: TRBV11-2; d_call: TRBD2; j_call: TRBJ2-1; clone_size: .; cdr3_aa: CASSSPGTSSQREQFF; cdr3_nt: TGTGCCAGCAGCTCCCCCGGGACTAGCTCCCAGCGCGAGCAGTTCTTC
v_call: TRBV10-3; d_call: TRBD2; j_call: TRBJ2-3; clone_size: few; cdr3_aa: CATGGGTDTQYF; cdr3_nt: TGTGCCACCGGCGGGGGAACAGATACGCAGTATTTT
v_call: TRBV6-2/TRBV6-3; d_call: .; j_call: TRBJ1-3; clone_size: .; cdr3_aa: CASGRRISGNTIYF; cdr3_nt: TGTGCCAGCGGACGACGGATCTCTGGAAACACCATATATTTT
v_call: TRBV24-1; d_call: .; j_call: TRBJ2-3; clone_size: .; cdr3_aa: CTTSAVTNTDTQYF; cdr3_nt: TGTACCACCAGTGCCGTGACAAACACAGATACGCAGTATTTT
v_call: TRBV9; d_call: TRBD2; j_call: TRBJ2-2; clone_size: few; cdr3_aa: CASSQTSGIRTGELFF; cdr3_nt: TGTGCCAGCAGCCAAACTAGCGGGATCAGAACCGGGGAGCTGTTTTTT
v_call: TRBV6-2/TRBV6-3; d_call: TRBD2; j_call: TRBJ2-7; clone_size: .; cdr3_aa: CASSYIAGLPYEQYF; cdr3_nt: TGTGCCAGCAGTTACATAGCGGGTCTCCCCTACGAGCAGTACTTC
v_call: TRBV12-3/TRBV12-4; d_call: .; j_call: TRBJ1-1; clone_size: .; cdr3_aa: CASSFRVNTEAFF; cdr3_nt: TGTGCCAGCAGTTTCAGGGTGAACACTGAAGCTTTCTTT
v_call: TRBV12-3/TRBV12-4; d_call: TRBD2; j_call: TRBJ2-5; clone_size: few; cdr3_aa: CASSFSGGRETQYF; cdr3_nt: TGTGCCAGCAGTTTTTCTGGCGGGAGAGAGACCCAGTACTTC
v_call: TRBV19; d_call: TRBD2; j_call: TRBJ2-1; clone_size: few; cdr3_aa: CASSLGGRAVDEQFF; cdr3_nt: TGTGCCAGTAGTCTGGGCGGGAGGGCCGTGGATGAGCAGTTCTTC
v_call: TRBV9; d_call: .; j_call: TRBJ1-2; clone_size: .; cdr3_aa: CASSGQAVGSYGYTF; cdr3_nt: TGTGCCAGCAGCGGTCAGGCCGTGGGTAGCTATGGCTACACCTTC
v_call: TRBV20-1; d_call: TRBD1; j_call: TRBJ1-1; clone_size: few; cdr3_aa: CSASPGQGPTEAFF; cdr3_nt: TGCAGTGCTAGCCCGGGACAGGGTCCCACTGAAGCTTTCTTT
v_call: TRBV28; d_call: TRBD1; j_call: TRBJ1-2; clone_size: few; cdr3_aa: CASSSQRVEGAYGYTF; cdr3_nt: TGTGCCAGCAGTTCCCAGAGGGTGGAGGGGGCATATGGCTACACCTTC
v_call: TRBV7-4; d_call: TRBD1; j_call: TRBJ1-2; clone_size: .; cdr3_aa: CASSLVQGAPNYGYTF; cdr3_nt: TGTGCCAGCAGCTTGGTCCAGGGGGCCCCTAACTATGGCTACACCTTC
v_call: TRBV7-2; d_call: .; j_call: TRBJ1-2; clone_size: .; cdr3_aa: CASSPGTLGYGYTF; cdr3_nt: TGTGCCAGCAGCCCGGGGACACTCGGCTATGGCTACACCTTC
v_call: TRBV7-6; d_call: TRBD2; j_call: TRBJ2-2; clone_size: many; cdr3_aa: CASSLEWTSGTFRPGELFF; cdr3_nt: TGTGCCAGCAGCTTAGAATGGACTAGCGGGACATTTCGTCCCGGGGAGCTGTTTTTT